The sequence of this T cell receptor (beta chain) was determined in a study of T cell repertoires in cytomegalovirus infection. Looking at the study overall: CMV epitopes, recently identified HLA-C-restricted and well-studied HLA-B-restricted, were used. Signatures in public TCR beta sequences pointed to both CMV infection and matching HLA type.

One entry per CDR3 protein results from TCRdb running MiXCR on the reads. The data show 700,000 to 900,000 distinct CDR3 sequences, 25% to 35% seen once. The CDR3 sequence is 16 residues long. Germline V gene lookup returns CDR1 MGHRA and CDR2 YSYEKL. Trimming removed 0 bases from V and 6 bases from J, with 15 bases in between. Comment on this clonotype: Its target is unknown.

Whole-study findings and limits: HLA-C-restricted CMV-specific TCR beta clonotypes were dominant in the ex vivo response.

This clonotype was sampled from a human donor in good health (CMV status not recorded). Some clones in this sample may be carry-over from other donors' samples. The V call is TRBV4-1, the J call TRBJ1-5; possible D gene TRBD1, 6 bases. The material sequenced was cultured CD8+ T cells from PBMCs, taken from culture after CMV antigen stimulation. The CDR3, as DNA: TGCGCCAGCAGCCAAGAAACCACAGGGTTCGGTCAGCCCCAGCATTTT. Translated, it gives CASSQETTGFGQPQHF.